The next 18 T cell receptor beta chains were all read from a single sample in a study of blood T cell repertoires in COVID-19. Assay used: immunoSEQ multiplex PCR; TCRdb lists only in-frame clones, some missing. The sample holds some 150,000 clones, about 90% seen once. The sample comprised peripheral blood. The source of these receptors is a human donor in a cohort sampled during active COVID-19.

This clone was detected once. The genes are TRBV10-3 and TRBJ2-7, with TRBD2 identical over 9 bases. Per the germline V gene, CDR1 is ENHRY and CDR2 is SYGVKD. Unmatched junction bases numbered 5, after V lost 2 bases and J lost 0 bases. The CDR3 contains 16 residues. The CDR3 sequence: CAISEPGLATSYEQYF. The CDR3, as DNA: TGTGCCATCAGTGAGCCGGGACTAGCAACCTCCTACGAGCAGTACTTC.

The chain joins TRBV6-5 to TRBJ2-5; D possibly corresponds to TRBD2 (7 bases). V lost 2 bases and J 2 bases, leaving 15 bases between the germline ends. This CDR3 is built from 16 residues. Germline values: CDR1 MNHEY, CDR2 SVGAGI. For the CDR3, the DNA is TGTGCCAGCAGTTACCCGGGGAGGGGGGGACAAGAGACCCAGTACTTC. As protein: CASSYPGRGGQETQYF.

The rearrangement joins TRBV7-6 to TRBJ2-5; 10 positions match TRBD1. The CDR3 consists of 16 residues. Germline trimming cut 1 base from V and 4 bases from J; bases unmatched to any gene: 6. Germline-derived CDR1 and CDR2 are SGHVS and FNYEAQ. CDR3 protein: CASSLGTGGLGETQYF. The CDR3, as DNA: TGTGCCAGCAGCTTAGGGACAGGGGGGCTTGGAGAGACCCAGTACTTC.

V usage is TRBV10-2 and J usage is TRBJ1-1, with 9 bases that match TRBD1. Losses at the gene ends were 2 bases for V and 10 bases for J; bases not matched to a gene: 2. This CDR3 region has 12 residues. From germline, CDR1 is WSHSY and CDR2 SAAADI. The CDR3 sequence is CASSEGQGRAFF. CDR3 DNA: TGCGCCAGCAGTGAGGGACAGGGGCGAGCTTTCTTT.

The V gene is TRBV6-1, the J gene TRBJ2-5, with TRBD2 identical over 12 bases. This CDR3 contains 19 residues. CDR1 and CDR2 (germline): MNHNS, SASEGT. With V trimmed by 0 bases and J by 1 base, 9 bases remained unmatched. CDR3 coding DNA: TGTGCCAGCAGTGAAGCACCTCTCACTAGCGGGGGGTTCCAAGAGACCCAGTACTTC. This encodes CASSEAPLTSGGFQETQYF.

The rearrangement joins TRBV6-6 to TRBJ2-5; a weak D match, TRBD1 (8 bases). The CDR3 has 15 amino acids. Deletions cut 5 bases from V and 2 bases from J, with 15 bases between. Germline assignment: CDR1 MNHNY and CDR2 SVGAGI (reference sequence). CDR3 coding DNA: TGTGCCAGCAGTCAACTACAGGGGGGGCAAGAGACCCAGTACTTC. Amino acid sequence: CASSQLQGGQETQYF.

This clone was detected a few times. The CDR3 region has the DNA TGTGCCAGCAGCTTGGCCGGGACATCGACGGAGCTGTTTTTT. Encoded protein: CASSLAGTSTELFF. This rearrangement joins TRBV7-9 to TRBJ2-2; D possibly corresponds to TRBD1 (6 bases). This CDR3 comprises 14 residues. Trimming shortened V by 3 bases and J by 10 bases, and 15 bases separated the two germline ends. Germline V gene sequence: CDR1 SEHNR, CDR2 FQNEAQ (reference sequence).

This sequence joins TRBV3-1 (or the pseudogene TRBV3-2) and TRBJ2-7; a possible D gene is TRBD2 (7 bases). V shed 8 bases and J shed 6 bases, with 14 bases lying between them. CDR3 length equals 12 residues. Germline CDR1 and CDR2: LGHDT and YNNKEL (reference sequence). CDR3 loop: CASGGGWGEQYF. Written as DNA, the CDR3 is TGTGCCAGCGGCGGGGGCTGGGGCGAGCAGTACTTC.

This clone was counted only a few times. The chain carries TRBV30 and TRBJ1-5, with D possibly TRBD1 on 6 matching bases. V lost 3 bases and J lost 12, with 15 bases in between. Looked up from germline, CDR1 is GTSNPN and CDR2 is SVGIG (reference sequence). The CDR3 extends over 12 amino acids. The CDR3 DNA follows: TGTGCCTGGAGATCCTCAACAGGGAACCAGCATTTT. This translates into CAWRSSTGNQHF.

This sequence joins TRBV9 and TRBJ2-2, with 10 positions matching TRBD1. This CDR3 is built from 17 residues. Trimming removed 3 bases from V and 4 bases from J; junction bases left unmatched: 9. Germline CDR1 and CDR2: SGDLS and YYNGEE. CDR3: CASSEGDRGVGTGELFF. As DNA, the CDR3 is TGTGCCAGCAGCGAGGGGGACAGGGGTGTCGGCACCGGGGAGCTGTTTTTT.

A word on this clone: Sequence at one end of the junction differs from germline and may be a read error. This chain connects TRBV9 to TRBJ1-1; 8 bases match TRBD1. The CDR3 runs 15 residues. Germline CDR1 SGDLS, CDR2 YYNGEE. The CDR3 loop reads CASSGLGQGANEVHF. Written as DNA, the CDR3 is TGTGCCAGCAGCGGACTCGGACAGGGCGCGAATGAGGTTCACTTT.

This rearrangement joins TRBV28 to TRBJ2-1; TRBD1 aligns across 7 bases. The V segment lost 4 bases and the J segment 9 bases; nucleotides outside the gene matches: 18. The CDR3 sequence is 17 residues long. The germline gives CDR1 MDHEN, CDR2 SYDVKM. CDR3 DNA: TGTGCCAGCAGTTCCGCGGCCCCACAGGGGAAAAGGAGTGAGCAGTTCTTC. This gives the protein CASSSAAPQGKRSEQFF.

This chain connects TRBV29-1 to TRBJ2-5; 8 bases line up with TRBD2. The trim removed 4 bases at V and 3 bases at J, leaving 10 bases unmatched. The CDR3 is 15 amino acids. From germline, CDR1 is SQVTM and CDR2 ANQGSEA. Here the CDR3 DNA reads TGCAGCGTTGCGAGCTGGACTAGCCGGGAAGAGACCCAGTACTTC. Protein sequence: CSVASWTSREETQYF.

The V gene is TRBV2, the J gene TRBJ2-1; the D is unclear. CDR1 is SNHLY and CDR2 is FYNNEI in the germline V gene. The CDR3 is made up of 12 amino acids. Trimming shortened V by 3 bases and J by 9 bases, and 9 bases separated the two germline ends. In DNA form, the CDR3 reads TGTGCCAGCAGTGATATGGTCGGTGAGCAGTTCTTC. Amino acid sequence: CASSDMVGEQFF.

The rearrangement links TRBV12-3 or TRBV12-4 to TRBJ2-5; maybe TRBD2 (5 bases). The V gene lost 6 bases and the J gene lost 2 bases, with 10 bases spanning the gap. This CDR3 is 13 amino acids long. This CDR3 reads CASRAGQQETQYF. The CDR3 DNA is TGTGCCAGCAGGGCGGGCCAGCAAGAGACCCAGTACTTC.

The chain uses TRBV18 and TRBJ1-5; D gene unclear. The germline CDR1 and CDR2 sequences are KGHSH and LQKENI. The CDR3 covers 13 residues. Trimming stripped 2 bases from V and 3 bases from J, with 5 bases between. The CDR3 nucleotides are TGTGCCAGCTCACCAGACATCAATCAGCCCCAGCATTTT. This codes for CASSPDINQPQHF.

The CDR3 nucleotides are TGTGCCAGCAGTTACTCGGGACAGGCCAGATACGAGCAGTACTTC. Its protein is CASSYSGQARYEQYF. V gene TRBV6-5 combines with J gene TRBJ2-7; 8 positions match TRBD1. CDR1 is MNHEY and CDR2 is SVGAGI in the germline V gene. CDR3 length equals 15 residues. J was trimmed by 4 bases and V by 0 bases; bases with no gene match: 5.

The chain employs TRBV4-1 and TRBJ1-2, with a tentative D call TRBD1 (5 bases). The CDR3 is 15 residues long. V lost 1 base, J lost 4 bases, and 13 bases lay in between. The germline CDR1 and CDR2 sequences are MGHRA and YSYEKL. CDR3 protein: CASSQVTTGSYGYTF. The CDR3 bases are TGCGCCAGCAGCCAAGTTACCACAGGAAGCTATGGCTACACCTTC.